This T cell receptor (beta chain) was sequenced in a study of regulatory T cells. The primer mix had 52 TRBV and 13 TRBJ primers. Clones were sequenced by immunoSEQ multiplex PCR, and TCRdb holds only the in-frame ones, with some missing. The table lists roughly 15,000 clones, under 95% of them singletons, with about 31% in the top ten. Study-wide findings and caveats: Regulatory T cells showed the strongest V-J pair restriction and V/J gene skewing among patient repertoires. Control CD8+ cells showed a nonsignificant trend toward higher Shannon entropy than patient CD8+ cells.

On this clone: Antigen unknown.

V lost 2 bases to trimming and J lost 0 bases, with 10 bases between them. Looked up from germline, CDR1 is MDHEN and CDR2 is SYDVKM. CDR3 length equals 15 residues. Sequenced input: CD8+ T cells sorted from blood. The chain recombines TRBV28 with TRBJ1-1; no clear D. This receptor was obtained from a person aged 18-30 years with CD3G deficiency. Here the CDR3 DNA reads TGTGCCAGCAGTTTAACAAGCTATATGAACACTGAAGCTTTCTTT. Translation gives CASSLTSYMNTEAFF.